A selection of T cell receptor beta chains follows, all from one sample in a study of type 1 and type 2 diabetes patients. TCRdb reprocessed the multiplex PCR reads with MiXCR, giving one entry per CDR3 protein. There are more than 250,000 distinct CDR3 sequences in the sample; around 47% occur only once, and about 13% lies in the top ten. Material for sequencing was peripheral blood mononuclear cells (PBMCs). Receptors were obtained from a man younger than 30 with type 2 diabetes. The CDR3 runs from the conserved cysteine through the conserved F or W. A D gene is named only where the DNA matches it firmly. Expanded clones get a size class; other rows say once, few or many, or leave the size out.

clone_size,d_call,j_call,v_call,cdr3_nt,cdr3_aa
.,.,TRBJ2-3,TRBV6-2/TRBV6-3,TGTGCCGGAAGACAGTCCGGCACAGATACGCAGTATTTT,CAGRQSGTDTQYF
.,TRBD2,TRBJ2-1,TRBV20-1,TGCAGTGCTAGTCAAAGCGGGAGGGCCGGGAATGAGCAGTTCTTC,CSASQSGRAGNEQFF
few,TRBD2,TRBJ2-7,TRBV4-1,TGCGCCAGCAGCCAAGGGGGCGGGAGCTCCTACGAGCAGTACTTC,CASSQGGGSSYEQYF
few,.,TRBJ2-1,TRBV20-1,TGCAGTGCAGTGGAGGACTATGAGCAGTTCTTC,CSAVEDYEQFF
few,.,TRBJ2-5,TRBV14,TGTGCCAGCAGCCAAGAGCAGGGGGGAAGGGAGACCCAGTACTTC,CASSQEQGGRETQYF
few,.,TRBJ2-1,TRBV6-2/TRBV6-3,TGTGCCAGCAACGAGGCAGCTTGGAATGAGCAGTTCTTC,CASNEAAWNEQFF
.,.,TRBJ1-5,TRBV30,TGTGCCTGGAGTCCACACAATCAGCCCCAGCATTTT,CAWSPHNQPQHF
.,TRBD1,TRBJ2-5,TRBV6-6,TGTGCCAGCAGTTACTCGGACAGGGATCAAGAGACCCAGTACTTC,CASSYSDRDQETQYF
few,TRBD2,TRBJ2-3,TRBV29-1,TGCAGCGGGGGTGGCCCCAGACTAGCGGGAGCGGAAGATACGCAGTATTTT,CSGGGPRLAGAEDTQYF
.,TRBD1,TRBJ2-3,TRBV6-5,TGTGCCAGCAGTAAACGGACAGGGTCAGATACGCAGTATTTT,CASSKRTGSDTQYF
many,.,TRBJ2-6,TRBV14,TGTGCCAGCAGCCAAGTTCCCCTCCCTTTGGGGGCCAACGTCCTGACTTTC,CASSQVPLPLGANVLTF
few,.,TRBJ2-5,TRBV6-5,TGTGCCAGCAGAAGGACCGATAAAGAGACCCAGTACTTC,CASRRTDKETQYF
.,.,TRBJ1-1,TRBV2,TGTGCCAGCAGGCCCCAGATGAACACTGAAGCTTTCTTT,CASRPQMNTEAFF
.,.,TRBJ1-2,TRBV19,TGTGCCAGTAGTAGAGAGGACAGAAGGGACGGCTACACCTTC,CASSREDRRDGYTF
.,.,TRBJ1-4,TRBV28,TGTGCCAGCCTAGAAGGGGCGGCAGAAAAACTGTTTTTT,CASLEGAAEKLFF
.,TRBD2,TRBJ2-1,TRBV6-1,TGTGCCAGCAGTAGAATGGGGACTAGCGGGCAGAGCTCCTACAATGAGCAGTTCTTC,CASSRMGTSGQSSYNEQFF
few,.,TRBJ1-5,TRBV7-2,TGTGCCAGCAGCTTAGATCCGGGCATCCAGCCCCAGCATTTT,CASSLDPGIQPQHF
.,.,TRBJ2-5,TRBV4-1,TGCGCCAGCAGCCAAGATCAAAGCGGTAGGCGGGTCCAAGAGACCCAGTACTTC,CASSQDQSGRRVQETQYF
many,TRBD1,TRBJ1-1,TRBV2,TGTGCCAGCAGTGAAATGGACAGGGACACTGAAGCTTTCTTT,CASSEMDRDTEAFF
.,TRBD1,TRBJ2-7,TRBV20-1,TGCAGTGCTAGAGTATCGGGACAGGGTTACGAGCAGTACTTC,CSARVSGQGYEQYF
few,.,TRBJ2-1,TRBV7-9,TGTGCCAGCAGCTTGACTAGGGGCAGGGATGAGCAGTTCTTC,CASSLTRGRDEQFF
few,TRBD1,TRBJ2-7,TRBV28,TGTGCCAGCAGCCTATTAACCGGGACAGCATACGAGCAGTACTTC,CASSLLTGTAYEQYF
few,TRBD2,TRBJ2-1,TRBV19,TGTGCCAGTAGTATTTTAGTTGGAGCGGGAGCCAATGAGCAGTTCTTC,CASSILVGAGANEQFF
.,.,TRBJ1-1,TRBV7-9,TGTGCCAGCAGCTTCCTGGCGCCGTTGATGAAAGCTTTCTTT,CASSFLAPLMKAFF
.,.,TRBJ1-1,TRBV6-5,TGTGCCAGCAGTTACCACCGCCCGTGGGCTGAAGCTTTCTTT,CASSYHRPWAEAFF
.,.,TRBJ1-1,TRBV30,TGTGCCTGGAATATGGACAGAACGAACACTGAAGCTTTCTTT,CAWNMDRTNTEAFF
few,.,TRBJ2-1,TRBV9,TGTGCCAGCAGCGTAGCTGGGGCGGGCAATGAGCAGTTCTTC,CASSVAGAGNEQFF
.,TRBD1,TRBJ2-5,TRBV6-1,TGTGCCAGCAGAACGGGGGCGTTTGGAGGAAGGACAGGGGAGACCCAGTACTTC,CASRTGAFGGRTGETQYF
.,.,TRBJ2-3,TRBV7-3,TGTGCCAGCAGCTTAGGCAGCCCCGATACGCAGTATTTT,CASSLGSPDTQYF
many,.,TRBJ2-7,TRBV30,TGTGCCTGGAGTATGACTGGCTACGAGCAGTACTTC,CAWSMTGYEQYF
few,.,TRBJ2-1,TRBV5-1,TGCGCCAGCACCTCCCCGGGGGCAGGGCACAATGAGCAGTTCTTC,CASTSPGAGHNEQFF
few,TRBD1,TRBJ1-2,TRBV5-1,TGCGCCAGCAGCTTGGTACTGTCGGGACAGCTCTATGGCTACACCTTC,CASSLVLSGQLYGYTF
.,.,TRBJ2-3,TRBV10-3,TGTGCCATCAGCCGGGACTCTAGCACAGATACGCAGTATTTT,CAISRDSSTDTQYF
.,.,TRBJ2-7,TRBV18,TGTGCCAGCTCACCACTGGTGGCGGCCTACGAGCAGTACTTC,CASSPLVAAYEQYF
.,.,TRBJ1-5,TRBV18,TGTGCCAGCTCACCACCCGGGATCAACAATCAGCCCCAGCATTTT,CASSPPGINNQPQHF
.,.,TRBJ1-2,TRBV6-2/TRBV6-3,TGTGCCAGCAGTTACGGGTCGGGCTATGGCTACACCTTC,CASSYGSGYGYTF
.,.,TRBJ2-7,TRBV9,TGTGCCAGCAGCTTTCTAGCGTCAATTCACTCCTACGAGCAGTACTTC,CASSFLASIHSYEQYF
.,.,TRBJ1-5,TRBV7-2,TGTGCCAGCAGCTTATGGGCTGCGGATCAGCCCCAGCATTTT,CASSLWAADQPQHF
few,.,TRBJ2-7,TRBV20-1,TGCAGTGCTAGAGATTGGGGGGTCGAGCAGTACTTC,CSARDWGVEQYF
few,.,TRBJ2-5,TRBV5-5,TGTGCCAGCAGCTGGGGGACGGGAGAGACCCAGTACTTC,CASSWGTGETQYF
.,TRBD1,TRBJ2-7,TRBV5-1,TGCGCCAGCAGCCCATCTTCCCGGGACAGGGGCTACGAGCAGTACTTC,CASSPSSRDRGYEQYF